One and the same sample provided the 17 T cell receptor beta chains below, sequenced in a study of response to subunit inactivated influenza vaccine. TCRdb re-analysed the RT-PCR reads in MiXCR, keeping a single row per CDR3 protein. The table has hundreds of thousands of distinct CDR3 sequences, approximately 7.1% seen once; the top ten hold about an eighth. Material: PBMCs from blood, obtained around 25 months after vaccination. The receptor source for this set is a man in his fifties or sixties who received an inactivated influenza vaccine.

The rearrangement uses TRBV13 and TRBJ2-5; unclear D gene. The V and J ends lost 5 bases and 5 bases respectively, with 15 bases between them. The length of the CDR3 is 14 residues. CDR1 PRHDT and CDR2 FYEKMQ come from the germline V gene (reference sequence). The CDR3 spells CASSLMALRETQYF. The CDR3 DNA follows: TGTGCCAGCAGCCTGATGGCCCTTCGGGAGACCCAGTACTTC. The complete variable domain, with remaining parts taken from reference TRBV13 and TRBJ2-5, reads AAGVIQSPRHLIKEKRETATLKCYPIPRHDTVYWYQQGPGQDPQFLISFYEKMQSDKGSIPDRFSAQQFSDYHSELNMSSLELGDSALYFCASSLMALRETQYFGPGTRLLVL.

This clonotype was seen more than once but under ten times. The gene calls are TRBV5-1 and TRBJ1-4; 8 bases align to TRBD1. Germline CDR1 SGHRS, CDR2 YFSETQ. Trimming at V came to 4 bases and at J to 8 bases, leaving 7 bases not matched to a gene. The CDR3 covers 14 residues. The CDR3 region is CASSAGQAGEKLFF. The CDR3 region has the DNA TGCGCCAGCAGCGCGGGACAGGCGGGGGAAAAACTGTTTTTT.

This clonotype was observed a few times. V gene TRBV20-1 combines with J gene TRBJ1-4; a weak D match, TRBD1 (5 bases). The CDR3 spans 14 residues. V shed 6 bases and J shed 8 bases, with 19 bases lying between them. The germline V gene has CDR1 DFQATT and CDR2 SNEGSKA (reference sequence). CDR3 amino acids: CSAPRQGDPEKLFF. CDR3 sequence (DNA): TGCAGTGCCCCGCGGCAGGGAGATCCAGAAAAACTGTTTTTT.

The rearrangement links TRBV5-8 to TRBJ2-7; tentatively, D is TRBD1 or TRBD2 (6 bases each). The CDR3 length is 13 residues. Trimming removed 4 bases at V and 7 bases at J, with 15 bases between. CDR1 and CDR2 (germline): SGHTS, YDEGEE. CDR3 DNA sequence: TGTGCCAGCAGCCCGGGGGCAGGATTGGAGCAGTACTTC. As protein: CASSPGAGLEQYF.

This clonotype has more than one count but fewer than ten. The chain uses TRBV6-2 or TRBV6-3 and TRBJ1-2; TRBD1 aligns across 8 bases. Trimming at V came to 0 bases and at J to 4 bases, leaving 7 bases not matched to a gene. The germline V gene encodes CDR1 MNHEY and CDR2 SVGEGT. CDR3 length equals 16 residues. The CDR3: CASSYSRSGGGYGYTF. The DNA for the CDR3 is TGTGCCAGCAGTTACTCGAGGTCAGGGGGCGGCTATGGCTACACCTTC.

The chain joins TRBV30 to TRBJ2-2; 10 bases fit TRBD2. Per germline, CDR1 GTSNPN and CDR2 SVGIG (reference sequence). V gave up 0 bases and J gave up 1 base; unmatched junction bases: 8. The length of the CDR3 is 18 residues. CDR3 DNA sequence: TGTGCCTGGAGTGTACTACCTAGCGGGAGAGGGAACACCGGGGAGCTGTTTTTT. It encodes CAWSVLPSGRGNTGELFF.

This clonotype has just a few counts. The chain couples TRBV5-5 to TRBJ1-1; no firm D call. Trimming left V 4 bases short and J 0 bases short, with 10 bases between. CDR1 SGHKS and CDR2 YYEKEE come from the germline V gene (reference sequence). CDR3 size: 14 residues. As DNA, the CDR3 is TGTGCCAGCAGCCTGAGCAAAGTGAACACTGAAGCTTTCTTT. Translating gives CASSLSKVNTEAFF.

This clonotype has more than one count but fewer than ten. CDR3 bases: TGCGCCAGCAGCTGGTCCGGGACAGGGTTCACAGATACGCAGTATTTT. Amino acid sequence: CASSWSGTGFTDTQYF. The chain has TRBV5-1 and TRBJ2-3; 9 positions agree with TRBD1. The V and J ends lost 3 bases and 2 bases, in that order; junction bases with no gene match: 7. CDR1 and CDR2 from the germline V gene are SGHRS and YFSETQ. The CDR3 covers 16 residues.

The chain is built from TRBV29-1 and TRBJ2-1, with D perhaps TRBD1 (6 bases). This CDR3 has 12 amino acids. Germline V lookup: CDR1 SQVTM, CDR2 ANQGSEA. The CDR3 coding sequence is TGCGTCGGGACAACTTATTACAATGAGCAGTTCTTC. Translating it yields CVGTTYYNEQFF.

The V and J genes are TRBV4-1 and TRBJ2-5; D is possibly TRBD1 (6 bases). V dropped 3 bases and J dropped 2 bases, with 7 bases sitting between them. CDR1 MGHRA and CDR2 YSYEKL come from the germline V gene. This CDR3 is built from 13 residues. CDR3 sequence reads: CASSQQGQETQYF. In nucleotides, the CDR3 is TGCGCCAGCAGCCAGCAGGGGCAAGAGACCCAGTACTTC.

The gene calls are TRBV5-5 and TRBJ2-3, with a possible D match to TRBD1 (5 bases). The V gene's germline CDR1 is SGHKS and CDR2 YYEKEE (reference sequence). The V and J ends lost 2 bases and 0 bases respectively, with 10 bases between them. The CDR3 contains 15 residues. In DNA, the CDR3 is TGTGCCAGCAGCTTTGGGGCCTTAAGCACAGATACGCAGTATTTT. It yields the protein CASSFGALSTDTQYF.

Only a few counts were recorded for this clonotype. The chain joins TRBV20-1 to TRBJ2-5, with D perhaps given as TRBD1 or TRBD2 (5 bases each). This CDR3 has 12 amino acids. CDR1 and CDR2 (germline): DFQATT, SNEGSKA (reference sequence). V lost 6 bases, J lost 1 base, and 9 bases lay in between. The CDR3 protein is CSAGAVQETQYF. The DNA of the CDR3 is TGCAGTGCCGGGGCAGTCCAAGAGACCCAGTACTTC.

The chain uses TRBV20-1 and TRBJ2-2, with D perhaps given as TRBD1 or TRBD2 (7 bases each). V was clipped by 4 bases and J by 6 bases, with 18 bases between them. Germline V gene sequence: CDR1 DFQATT, CDR2 SNEGSKA (reference sequence). The CDR3 sequence is 15 residues long. The CDR3 protein is CSAKADREGAGELFF. As DNA, the CDR3 is TGCAGTGCTAAGGCTGACAGGGAGGGTGCCGGGGAGCTGTTTTTT.

This clonotype came up a few times. The V and J genes are TRBV15 and TRBJ2-7, with D unresolved. The CDR3 length is 15 residues. Germline V gene lookup returns CDR1 LNHNV and CDR2 YYDKDF (reference sequence). Trimming removed 4 bases from V and 6 bases from J, with 19 bases in between. The CDR3 loop is CATSIRRGRLGEQYF. The CDR3 region has the DNA TGTGCCACCAGCATCCGCAGAGGTAGGCTTGGCGAGCAGTACTTC.

Notes on this clonotype: A much bigger clone sits one base away, suggesting this may be a read error. The gene calls are TRBV27 and TRBJ2-2; either TRBD1 or TRBD2 may supply D (5 bases each). There are 14 residues in the CDR3. V was pared by 10 bases and J by 4 bases, with 16 bases between. Germline CDR1 MNHEY, CDR2 SMNVEV (reference sequence). The CDR3 here is CATRSRDRTGELFF. The CDR3 region has the DNA TGTGCCACTCGAAGCCGGGACCGCACCGGGGAGCTGTTTTTT.

This clonotype was counted at least ten times. The V and J genes are TRBV6-2 or TRBV6-3 and TRBJ2-2; no clear D gene. CDR3 size: 14 residues. In germline, CDR1 is MNHEY, CDR2 SVGEGT. V was clipped by 6 bases and J by 3 bases, with 11 bases between them. CDR3 coding DNA: TGTGCCAGCAGCCGACGGTGGGACACCGGGGAGCTGTTTTTT. This codes for CASSRRWDTGELFF.

For this clonotype: A much larger clone lies one base from this, so it may be a read error. The chain uses TRBV12-3 or TRBV12-4 and TRBJ1-1; D remains unclear. The CDR3 spans 14 residues. The V end was cut by 3 bases, the J end by 4 bases, with 12 bases between. CDR3 residues: CASSFFAGGTEAFF. In nucleotides, the CDR3 is TGTGCCAGCAGTTTTTTTGCGGGAGGCACTGAAGCTTTCTTT.